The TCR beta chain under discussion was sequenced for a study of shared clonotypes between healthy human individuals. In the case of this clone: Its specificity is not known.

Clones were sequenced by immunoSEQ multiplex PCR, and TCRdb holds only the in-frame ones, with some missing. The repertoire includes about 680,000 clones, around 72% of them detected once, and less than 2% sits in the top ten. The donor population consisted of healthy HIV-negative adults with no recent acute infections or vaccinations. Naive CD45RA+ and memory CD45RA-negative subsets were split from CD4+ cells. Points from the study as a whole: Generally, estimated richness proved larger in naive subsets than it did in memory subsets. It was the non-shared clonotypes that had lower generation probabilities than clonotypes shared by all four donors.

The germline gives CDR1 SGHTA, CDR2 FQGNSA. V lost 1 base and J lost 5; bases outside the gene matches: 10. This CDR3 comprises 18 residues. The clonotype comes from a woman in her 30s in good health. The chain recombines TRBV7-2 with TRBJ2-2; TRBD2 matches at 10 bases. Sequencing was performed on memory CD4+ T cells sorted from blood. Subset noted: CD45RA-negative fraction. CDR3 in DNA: TGTGCCAGCAGCTTAGGGGCCCTAGCGGGAGTTTCGACCGGGGAGCTGTTTTTT. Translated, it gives CASSLGALAGVSTGELFF.